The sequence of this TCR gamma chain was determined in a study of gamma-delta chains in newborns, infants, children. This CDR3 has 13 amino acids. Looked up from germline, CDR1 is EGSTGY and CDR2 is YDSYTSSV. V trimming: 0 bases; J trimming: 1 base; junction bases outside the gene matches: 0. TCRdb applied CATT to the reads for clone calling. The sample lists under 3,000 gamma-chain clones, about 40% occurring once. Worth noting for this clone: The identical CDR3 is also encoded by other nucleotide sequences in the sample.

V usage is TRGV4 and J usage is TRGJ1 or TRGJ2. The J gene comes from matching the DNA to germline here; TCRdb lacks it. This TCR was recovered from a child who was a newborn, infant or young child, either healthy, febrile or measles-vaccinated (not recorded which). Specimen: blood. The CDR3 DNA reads TGTGCCACCTGGGATGGGAATTATTATAAGAAACTCTTT. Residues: CATWDGNYYKKLF.